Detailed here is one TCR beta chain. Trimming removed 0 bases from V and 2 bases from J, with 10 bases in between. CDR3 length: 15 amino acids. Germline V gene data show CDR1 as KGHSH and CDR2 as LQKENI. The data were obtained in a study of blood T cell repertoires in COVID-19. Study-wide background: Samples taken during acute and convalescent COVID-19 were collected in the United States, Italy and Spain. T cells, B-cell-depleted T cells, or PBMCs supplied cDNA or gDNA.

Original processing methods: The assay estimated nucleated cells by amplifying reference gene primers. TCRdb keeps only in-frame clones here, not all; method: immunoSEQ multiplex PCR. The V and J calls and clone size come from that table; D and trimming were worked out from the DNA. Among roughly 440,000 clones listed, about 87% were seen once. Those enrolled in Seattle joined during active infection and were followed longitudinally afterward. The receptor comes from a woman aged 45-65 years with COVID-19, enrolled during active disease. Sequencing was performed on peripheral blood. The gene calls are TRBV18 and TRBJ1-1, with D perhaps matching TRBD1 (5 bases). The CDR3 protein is CASSPPPGHNTEAFF. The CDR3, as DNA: TGTGCCAGCTCACCACCGCCAGGGCACAACACTGAAGCTTTCTTT.